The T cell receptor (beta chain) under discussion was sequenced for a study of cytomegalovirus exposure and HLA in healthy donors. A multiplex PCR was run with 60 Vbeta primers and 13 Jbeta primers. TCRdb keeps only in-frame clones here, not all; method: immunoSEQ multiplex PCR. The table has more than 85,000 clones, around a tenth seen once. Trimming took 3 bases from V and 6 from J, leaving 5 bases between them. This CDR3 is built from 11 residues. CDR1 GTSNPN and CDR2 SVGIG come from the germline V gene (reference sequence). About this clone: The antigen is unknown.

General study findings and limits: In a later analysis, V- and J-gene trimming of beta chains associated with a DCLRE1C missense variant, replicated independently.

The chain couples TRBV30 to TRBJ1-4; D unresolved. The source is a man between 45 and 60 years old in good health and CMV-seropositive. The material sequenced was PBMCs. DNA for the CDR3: TGTGCCTGGAGCGGGGATGAAAAACTGTTTTTT. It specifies CAWSGDEKLFF.